This T cell receptor (beta chain) was captured in a study of spatial heterogeneity in lung cancer (dated by TCRdb to about 2019). Background on the whole study: More beta-chain than alpha-chain transcripts were consistently detected, likely reflecting higher beta-chain transcript abundance. TCR alpha and beta repertoires were quantitatively compared across multiple tumor regions, matched nontumor lung and blood in non-small cell lung cancer. In the raw uncorrected reads, each unique combination of TCR and UMI appeared more than ten times on average. At surgery, 200 or so tumor regions, approximately 64 matched nontumor lung samples and 56 PBMC samples were TCR-sequenced for both alpha and beta chains. Nonsynonymous mutation counts, determined by whole-exome sequencing of tumor tissue, were related to TCR repertoire features.

The library was built by means of 5' RACE. Sequenced using a NextSeq 500. The TCR library protocol attached a unique molecular identifier to each TCR cDNA molecule to allow correction of PCR and sequencing errors. As for how the authors treated the data: TCR identification, UMI-based error correction and CDR3 extraction were performed with Decombinator tools. TCRs above a frequency of 2 per 1,000, corresponding to the top 1% of the tumor frequency distribution, were defined as expanded. Renyi diversity was computed with the R vegan package after each repertoire had been subsampled 100 times to 5,000 TCRs. CDR3 similarity networks were built from amino acid triplet string-kernel similarity, with CDR3s being connected when pairwise similarity was above 0.82. TCRdb reran the public reads through fastp at Q25 and MiXCR, keeping productive beta chains. Under each unique CDR3 protein, matching rows form one entry showing the most common genes and DNA. TCRdb's processing, not the authors' own work, is the source of the V and J calls. For this sample there are fewer than 40,000 distinct CDR3 sequences; around 7% appear just once. The ten largest clonotypes hold about 26% of the sample.

The time point label for this specimen denotes: sample taken at primary tumor resection. Samples were obtained from fewer than 80 patients with early-stage, untreated non-small cell lung cancer from the lung TRACERx cohort. Without any cell sorting, TCR sequencing was performed on whole RNA extracted either from tumor and nontumor lung tissue or from cryopreserved PBMC samples. Patients were selected for TCR sequencing only if sufficient RNA was available from at least two tumor regions. This clonotype was counted at least ten times. Its cognate antigen has yet to be identified. Per-base quality was not reported, and no clone a single base away is much larger than it. The germline V gene supplies CDR1 SQVTM and CDR2 ANQGSEA. The CDR3 covers 14 residues, taking in both the cysteine and the phenylalanine. Just CDR3 DNA is preserved here, 42 bases in frame from base 1. V sheds 4 bases and J sheds 3 bases, leaving 10 bases between their ends.

Results and caveats for the whole study, not just this receptor: Additional single-cell paired TCR alpha and beta sequencing was considered necessary to confirm, at a functional level, the hypothesis that regional TCRs recognize regional mutations. Ubiquitous expanded tumor TCRs were found in blood more often at tumor resection than at routine follow-up.

This receptor was taken from a male donor with early-stage non-small cell lung cancer. The V and J genes are TRBV29-1 and TRBJ2-6, and possibly TRBD1, on 5 matching bases. This sample comprised PBMCs, obtained at surgery. CDR3 protein: CSVGRQGGANVLTF. The DNA reads TGCAGCGTTGGTCGCCAGGGTGGGGCCAACGTCCTGACTTTC. Supplemented by the reference TRBV29-1 and TRBJ2-6 proteins around the CDR3, the complete variable domain is SAVISQKPSRDICQRGTSLTIQCQVDSQVTMMFWYRQQPGQSLTLIATANQGSEATYESGFVIDKFPISRPNLTFSTLTVSNMSPEDSSIYLCSVGRQGGANVLTFGAGSRLTVL.